This TCR beta chain was recorded in a study of cytomegalovirus exposure and HLA in healthy donors. The study, taken as a whole, reports: Cytomegalovirus association was listed for under 200 TCR beta chains. In a later analysis, HLA-associated beta chains showed higher expansion and lower generation probabilities than comparable chains.

This CDR3 is 13 amino acids long. Germline V CDR1 and CDR2: SGHAT, FQNNGV. Vbeta (60) and Jbeta (13) primers were used in the PCR. The assay was immunoSEQ multiplex PCR, and TCRdb's table has in-frame clones only and misses some. Here the sample spans 95,000 to 150,000 clones, around 76% being singletons. Concerning this clone: Its antigen is currently unknown.

The rearrangement joins TRBV11-2 to TRBJ2-5; D is unresolved. The J call could be wrong; TRBJ2-7 is a better fit for the DNA end. This TCR came from a man in his sixties in good health and CMV-seropositive. The sample taken for sequencing was PBMCs. CDR3 sequence reads: CASSLGSGHEQYF. The DNA of the CDR3 is TGTGCCAGCAGCTTAGGGTCTGGTCACGAGCAGTACTTC.